The 7 T cell receptor beta chains reported below all come from one sample, sequenced in a study of blood T cells in healthy people across ages. Next came a second PCR, run for about 6 to 12 cycles, which used a sample-barcoded 5' primer along with a J-beta primer mix. TCRdb analysed the 5' RACE reads with MiXCR anew, one entry per CDR3 protein. The repertoire has more than 1.4 million distinct CDR3 sequences, around two fifths of them found once; the top ten carry approximately 7.9%. The specimen sequenced was blood. The receptor source for this set is a woman between 18 and 29 years old in good health.

The V call is TRBV24-1, the J call TRBJ2-1; D is perhaps TRBD2 (5 bases). The V end was cut by 4 bases, the J end by 4 bases, with 10 bases between. Germline V gives CDR1 KGHDR, CDR2 SFDVKD. This CDR3 has 14 amino acids. As DNA, the CDR3 is TGTGCCACCAGTGACAGCGGAAGATACAATGAGCAGTTCTTC. This gives the protein CATSDSGRYNEQFF.

This rearrangement joins TRBV6-5 to TRBJ2-5, with 10 bases aligning to TRBD2. This CDR3 spans 15 amino acids. Germline assignment: CDR1 MNHEY and CDR2 SVGAGI. J gave up 11 bases and V 1 base, and 10 bases lay outside the gene matches. CDR3 protein: CASSYWASGSNEQYF. The CDR3 coding sequence is TGTGCCAGCAGTTACTGGGCTAGCGGGAGCAATGAGCAGTACTTC.

In its sample, this clonotype was seen a few times. The J gene is TRBJ2-1, the V gene TRBV27, with no clear D. The DNA end lines up better with TRBJ2-7; the J call may be wrong. The CDR3 spans 14 residues. Germline V gene data show CDR1 as MNHEY and CDR2 as SMNVEV (reference sequence). CDR3 amino acids: CASRLRSSYNEQYF. The CDR3 nucleotides read TGTGCCAGCAGATTGCGGAGCTCCTACAATGAGCAGTACTTC.

This chain uses TRBV10-3 with TRBJ2-7, with 7 positions matching TRBD1. Losses at the gene ends were 2 bases for V and 1 base for J; bases not matched to a gene: 5. Germline V CDR1 and CDR2: ENHRY, SYGVKD. There are 15 residues in the CDR3. The CDR3 spells CAISEGDSGSYEQYF. CDR3 nucleotide sequence: TGTGCCATCAGTGAGGGGGACAGCGGTTCCTACGAGCAGTACTTC.

This clonotype has a handful of counts. This sequence joins TRBV20-1 and TRBJ2-1; D is ambiguous. V dropped 6 bases and J dropped 0 bases, with 12 bases sitting between them. Germline values: CDR1 DFQATT, CDR2 SNEGSKA (reference sequence). This CDR3 is built from 14 residues. The CDR3 nucleotides are TGCAGTGCCGAGCCACATAGCTCCTACAATGAGCAGTTCTTC. This encodes CSAEPHSSYNEQFF.

This chain connects TRBV18 to TRBJ2-7, with D perhaps matching TRBD1 (6 bases). Germline CDR1 and CDR2: KGHSH and LQKENI. V was clipped by 4 bases and J by 0 bases, with 19 bases between them. The CDR3 is 17 residues long. CDR3 nucleotide sequence: TGTGCCAGCTCACTCCGGCGAGACAGGCTCGACTCCTACGAGCAGTACTTC. The encoded protein is CASSLRRDRLDSYEQYF.

This clonotype was observed a handful of times. The chain combines TRBV27 with TRBJ2-7; D is perhaps TRBD1 (5 bases). The germline V gene encodes CDR1 MNHEY and CDR2 SMNVEV (reference sequence). V dropped 6 bases and J dropped 2 bases, with 20 bases sitting between them. CDR3 length equals 16 residues. CDR3 DNA: TGTGCCAGCAGCTATCTGGGGCCGACTCAGACCTACGAGCAGTACTTC. Translating gives CASSYLGPTQTYEQYF.